This T cell receptor beta chain was observed in a study of cytomegalovirus exposure and HLA in healthy donors. Details on this clone: Its antigen is unidentified.

The PCR contained 60 Vbeta and 13 Jbeta primers. This table comes from immunoSEQ multiplex PCR, and its TCRdb copy is limited to in-frame clones, with some not included. The sample features approximately 110,000 clones, with roughly 4% in its top ten. The CDR3 is made up of 15 amino acids. CDR1 and CDR2 (germline): KGHSY, FQNENV. Trimming removed 4 bases from V and 4 bases from J, with 16 bases in between. Broader study findings: HLA restriction was apparent for most CMV-associated TCR beta chains in a later analysis.

Source material: PBMCs. The rearrangement links TRBV16 to TRBJ1-2; a weak D match, TRBD1 (5 bases). This receptor was identified in a man younger than 35 in good health and CMV-seronegative. This CDR3 is CASSPSGGSSYGYTF. CDR3 coding DNA: TGTGCCAGCAGCCCTTCGGGGGGGAGCTCCTATGGCTACACCTTC.